These 12 T cell receptor beta chains were sequenced from one sample in a study of T cell changes during pregnancy in multiple sclerosis. Produced via immunoSEQ multiplex PCR; TCRdb's table is partial and in-frame only. The profile shows roughly 51,000 clones, approximately 94% of them singletons. The input for sequencing was CD8+ T cells from peripheral blood mononuclear cells, taken before pregnancy. These receptors came from a female donor with multiple sclerosis, enrolled in a pregnancy study.

In DNA, the CDR3 is TGTGCCAGCAGCGCCGACAGAGGAAGCAATCAGCCCCAGCATTTT. Translation gives CASSADRGSNQPQHF. This chain connects TRBV28 to TRBJ1-5; TRBD1 is a possible D gene (5 bases). Germline assignment: CDR1 MDHEN and CDR2 SYDVKM. CDR3 length: 15 residues. V was shortened by 6 bases and J by 1 base, with 13 bases between the two germline ends.

This chain uses TRBV19 with TRBJ2-3, with 10 bases lining up with TRBD2. The CDR3 runs 14 residues. The V gene end was trimmed by 7 bases and the J gene end by 5 bases; junction bases not matched to a gene: 6. Germline V gene lookup returns CDR1 LNHDA and CDR2 SQIVND (reference sequence). CDR3 nucleotides: TGTGCCAGTACTAGCGGGAGTGAGCAAGATACGCAGTATTTT. Protein: CASTSGSEQDTQYF.

The chain links TRBV14 to TRBJ1-4; D may be TRBD1 (5 bases). CDR3 length equals 16 residues. CDR1 and CDR2 (germline): SGHDN, FVKESK. Trimming took off 1 base at V and 5 bases at J, with 14 bases between the two ends. The CDR3 DNA reads as TGTGCCAGCAGCCAAGTAGGCCAGGACAAAAATGAAAAACTGTTTTTT. Translating gives CASSQVGQDKNEKLFF. Drawing the rest from reference TRBV14 and TRBJ1-4, the complete variable domain is EAGVTQFPSHSVIEKGQTVTLRCDPISGHDNLYWYRRVMGKEIKFLLHFVKESKQDESGMPNNRFLAERTGGTYSTLKVQPAELEDSGVYFCASSQVGQDKNEKLFFGSGTQLSVL.

The chain joins TRBV25-1 to TRBJ2-1; 8 bases match TRBD1. From germline, CDR1 is MGHDK and CDR2 SYGVNS. The CDR3 runs 16 residues. J gave up 9 bases and V 4 bases, and 14 bases lay outside the gene matches. CDR3: CASSGWDRSVWGEQFF. CDR3 DNA: TGTGCCAGCAGTGGGTGGGACAGGTCCGTTTGGGGTGAGCAGTTCTTC.

V gene TRBV9 combines with J gene TRBJ2-1; 8 nucleotides align to TRBD2. The CDR3 covers 15 residues. J lost 0 bases, V lost 3 bases, and 2 bases had no gene match. Germline V gene sequence: CDR1 SGDLS, CDR2 YYNGEE. For the CDR3, the DNA is TGTGCCAGCAGCGGAAGCGGGAGCTCCTACAATGAGCAGTTCTTC. Its protein product is CASSGSGSSYNEQFF.

The chain carries TRBV19 and TRBJ1-1; D unresolved. The CDR3 is 13 residues long. V was trimmed by 7 bases and J by 0 bases, leaving 9 bases between them. Germline V gene lookup returns CDR1 LNHDA and CDR2 SQIVND (reference sequence). CDR3 bases: TGTGCCAGTACTTTCGCAGTGAACACTGAAGCTTTCTTT. This encodes CASTFAVNTEAFF.

The rearrangement uses TRBV10-3 and TRBJ1-2; a possible D gene is TRBD1 (5 bases). The CDR3 spans 14 residues. CDR1 is ENHRY, CDR2 SYGVKD, per germline. Trimming took 3 bases from V and 4 from J, leaving 12 bases between them. CDR3 sequence: CAISEPQGFYGYTF. CDR3 in DNA: TGTGCCATCAGTGAACCCCAGGGATTCTATGGCTACACCTTC.

This chain connects TRBV27 to TRBJ1-1; TRBD1 matches 7 bases. Germline CDR1 is MNHEY and CDR2 is SMNVEV (reference sequence). Losses at the gene ends were 3 bases for V and 1 base for J; bases not matched to a gene: 2. The CDR3 spans 14 residues. The CDR3 reads CASSFTGENTEAFF. The CDR3 bases are TGTGCCAGCAGTTTCACAGGGGAGAACACTGAAGCTTTCTTT.

V is TRBV20-1 and J is TRBJ2-1; D not resolved. Per germline, CDR1 DFQATT and CDR2 SNEGSKA (reference sequence). Trimming pared 3 bases from V and 7 bases from J, leaving 4 bases between. This CDR3 region has 10 residues. CDR3 protein: CSASLNEQFF. CDR3 bases: TGCAGTGCTAGTCTGAATGAGCAGTTCTTC.

V is TRBV5-4 and J is TRBJ2-2; possibly TRBD1 for D (6 bases). V was pared by 5 bases and J by 2 bases, with 16 bases between. Germline CDR1 is SGHNT and CDR2 is YYREEE (reference sequence). The CDR3 consists of 16 residues. The CDR3 DNA follows: TGTGCCAGCAGTCCTTTGGGGGCAGCCAACACCGGGGAGCTGTTTTTT. It encodes CASSPLGAANTGELFF.

The chain couples TRBV28 to TRBJ1-1; D may be TRBD1 (6 bases). V lost 3 bases and J 0 bases, leaving 14 bases between the germline ends. The germline V gene encodes CDR1 MDHEN and CDR2 SYDVKM. This CDR3 comprises 16 residues. In DNA, the CDR3 is TGTGCCAGCAGTTTTCCCCGGACAGCAATGAACACTGAAGCTTTCTTT. It translates to CASSFPRTAMNTEAFF. Filled out from reference TRBV28 and TRBJ1-1, the complete variable domain reads DVKVTQSSRYLVKRTGEKVFLECVQDMDHENMFWYRQDPGLGLRLIYFSYDVKMKEKGDIPEGYSVSREKKERFSLILESASTNQTSMYLCASSFPRTAMNTEAFFGQGTRLTVV.

This clone was found a few times. V usage is TRBV2 and J usage is TRBJ1-2, with 10 bases aligning to TRBD1. The CDR3 totals 14 residues. J was trimmed by 3 bases and V by 6 bases; bases with no gene match: 4. Germline loops: CDR1 SNHLY, CDR2 FYNNEI. DNA for the CDR3: TGTGCCAGCAGGGGGGACAGGGGAGACTATGGCTACACCTTC. This encodes CASRGDRGDYGYTF.